This T cell receptor beta chain was recovered during a study of T cell responses to AZD1222 COVID-19 vaccine. V was clipped by 0 bases and J by 10 bases; unmatched bases: 8. This CDR3 is 15 amino acids long. Germline values: CDR1 SGHAT, CDR2 FQNNGV. Note on this clone: Its antigen is as yet unknown.

Findings and caveats of the study: White British people made up most donors, females outnumbered males, and clonal diversity was possibly underestimated.

Sequencing used immunoSEQ multiplex PCR; TCRdb keeps in-frame clones, though not all of them. The sample shows 200,000 to 250,000 clones, 90% to 95% of them seen only once. The sequence derives from an adult in good health. Specimen: peripheral blood, collected on day 0 of MenACWY control vaccination. The chain links TRBV11-2 to TRBJ2-1; TRBD2 aligns across 8 bases. The CDR3 DNA reads as TGTGCCAGCAGCTTAGATACAGAAGTAGCGGGGGAGCAGTTCTTC. It yields the protein CASSLDTEVAGEQFF.